Here is one T cell receptor (beta chain) with its context. Libraries were prepared by immunoSEQ multiplex PCR; TCRdb keeps only in-frame clonotypes and omits some of them. The table records 50,000 to 75,000 clones, roughly 85% of them present only once. Per the germline V gene, CDR1 is SGHTA and CDR2 is FQGNSA. The length of the CDR3 is 10 residues. V shed 6 bases and J shed 3 bases, with 2 bases lying between them. The source of the sample is a study of control samples from healthy donors and cancer patients. The sample consisted of blood. The chain is built from TRBV7-2 and TRBJ1-1; no definite D call. The sequence came from a middle-aged man in good health. The CDR3 loop is CASRDTEAFF. CDR3 in DNA: TGTGCCAGCAGGGACACTGAAGCTTTCTTT.